This T cell receptor (beta chain) was documented in a study of T cell responses to AZD1222 COVID-19 vaccine. Study-wide findings and caveats: With two AZD1222 doses given, Spike-specific TCR breadth and depth both rose. Donors in the cohort were predominantly white British and more often female, and clonal diversity was possibly underestimated. Baseline serology detected seropositivity in only six or seven AZD1222 recipients. Nearly half of spike-specific TCRs reportedly go after variant regions that carry no mutations.

With regard to this clone: Its antigen is as yet unknown.

Produced via immunoSEQ multiplex PCR; TCRdb's table is partial and in-frame only. The table records tens of thousands of clones, roughly nine tenths of them present only once. Here the sequenced sample was peripheral blood, taken 28 days after the second AZD1222 dose. This receptor was obtained from an adult who received the AZD1222 COVID-19 vaccine.

The CDR3 nucleotides read TGTGCCAGCAGCCCGCAGACAGGGTGGTTCGCAGATACGCAGTATTTT. This gives the protein CASSPQTGWFADTQYF. This rearrangement joins TRBV3-1 (or the pseudogene TRBV3-2) to TRBJ2-3; 7 bases are a match to TRBD1. The length of the CDR3 is 16 residues. The V gene end was trimmed by 4 bases and the J gene end by 4 bases; junction bases not matched to a gene: 11. The germline CDR1 and CDR2 sequences are LGHDT and YNNKEL (reference sequence).